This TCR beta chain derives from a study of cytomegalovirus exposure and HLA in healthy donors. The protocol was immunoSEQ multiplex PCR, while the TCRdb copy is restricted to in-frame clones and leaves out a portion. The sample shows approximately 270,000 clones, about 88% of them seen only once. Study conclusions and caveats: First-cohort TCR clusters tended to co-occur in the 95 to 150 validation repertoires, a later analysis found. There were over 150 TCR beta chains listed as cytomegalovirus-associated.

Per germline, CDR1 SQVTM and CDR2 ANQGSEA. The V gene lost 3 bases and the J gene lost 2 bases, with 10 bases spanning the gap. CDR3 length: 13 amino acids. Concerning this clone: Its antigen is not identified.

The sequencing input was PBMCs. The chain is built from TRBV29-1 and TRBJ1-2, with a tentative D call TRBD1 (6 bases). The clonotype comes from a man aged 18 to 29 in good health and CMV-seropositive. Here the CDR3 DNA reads TGCAGCGTTGATCCAGGGGTAAACTATGGCTACACCTTC. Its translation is CSVDPGVNYGYTF.